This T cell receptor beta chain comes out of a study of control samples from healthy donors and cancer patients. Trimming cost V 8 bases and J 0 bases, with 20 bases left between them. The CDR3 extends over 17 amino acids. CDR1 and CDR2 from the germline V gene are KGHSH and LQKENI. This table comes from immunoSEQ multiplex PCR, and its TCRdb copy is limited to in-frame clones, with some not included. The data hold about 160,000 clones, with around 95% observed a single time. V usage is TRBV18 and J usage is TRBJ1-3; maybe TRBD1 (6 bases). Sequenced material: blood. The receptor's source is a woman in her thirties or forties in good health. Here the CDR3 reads CASRGGARQLSGNTIYF. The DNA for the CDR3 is TGTGCCAGCCGAGGGGGGGCAAGGCAGCTCTCTGGAAACACCATATATTTT. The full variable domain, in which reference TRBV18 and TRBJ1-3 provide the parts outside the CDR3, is NAGVMQNPRHLVRRRGQEARLRCSPMKGHSHVYWYRQLPEEGLKFMVYLQKENIIDESGMPKERFSAEFPKEGPSILRIQQVVRGDSAAYFCASRGGARQLSGNTIYFGEGSWLTVV.